This entry lists 18 T cell receptor beta chains sequenced from one sample in a study of T-cell reconstitution after alpha-beta-depleted transplantation in children. Unique molecular identifiers were incorporated into the prepared TCRbeta library. TCRdb re-called the PCR reads through MiXCR, storing one row per CDR3 protein. This table holds around 64,000 distinct CDR3 sequences, 11% found once. Source: PBMCs, taken before TCRalphabeta/CD19-depleted stem cell transplant. These receptors all come from a boy younger than 18 with acute myeloid leukemia, due to receive a stem cell transplant.

In its sample, this clonotype was seen many times. The chain joins TRBV6-5 to TRBJ2-3; 7 nucleotides agree with TRBD1. CDR3 length: 16 residues. CDR1 is MNHEY and CDR2 is SVGAGI in the germline V gene. Trimming at V came to 3 bases and at J to 6 bases, leaving 12 bases not matched to a gene. The CDR3 loop is CASSYFPTGARDTQYF. The CDR3 DNA is TGTGCCAGCAGTTATTTCCCCACAGGGGCCCGCGATACGCAGTATTTT.

By sample fraction, this clonotype is medium-sized. The chain carries TRBV5-1 and TRBJ2-1; a weak D match, TRBD1 (6 bases). This CDR3 comprises 16 residues. Germline loops: CDR1 SGHRS, CDR2 YFSETQ. V lost 0 bases and J lost 4, with 14 bases in between. This CDR3 reads CASSLAVTGIYNEQFF. CDR3 bases: TGCGCCAGCAGCTTGGCCGTCACAGGGATTTACAATGAGCAGTTCTTC.

A word on this clonotype: An end of the junction differs from the germline gene, which may be a read error. The V and J genes are TRBV6-1 and TRBJ2-2; 7 bases agree with TRBD2. Germline CDR1 MNHNS, CDR2 SASEGT. The CDR3 sequence is 16 residues long. CDR3 sequence reads: CASKRASGEFTGELFF. The DNA of the CDR3 is TGTGCAAGCAAAAGAGCTAGCGGTGAATTCACCGGGGAGCTGTTTTTT.

In this sample, this clonotype turned up many times. The rearrangement links TRBV15 to TRBJ2-5; D gene uncertain. V was pared by 1 base and J by 4 bases, with 4 bases between. The CDR3 sequence is 12 residues long. Germline V gives CDR1 LNHNV, CDR2 YYDKDF (reference sequence). The CDR3 nucleotides read TGTGCCACCAGCAGAGGGCGAGAGACCCAGTACTTC. Protein product: CATSRGRETQYF. The entire variable domain, with the rest obtained from reference TRBV15 and TRBJ2-5, is as follows: DAMVIQNPRYQVTQFGKPVTLSCSQTLNHNVMYWYQQKSSQAPKLLFHYYDKDFNNEADTPDNFQSRRPNTSFCFLDIRSPGLGDTAMYLCATSRGRETQYFGPGTRLLVL.

This clonotype was counted a few times. The V and J genes are TRBV19 and TRBJ2-1; TRBD1 matches at 8 bases. CDR1 and CDR2 (germline): LNHDA, SQIVND (reference sequence). The CDR3 runs to 14 residues. J was trimmed by 5 bases and V by 5 bases; bases with no gene match: 5. The CDR3 protein is CASSGRQGNNEQFF. The CDR3 bases are TGTGCCAGTAGTGGAAGACAGGGGAACAATGAGCAGTTCTTC.

This clonotype occurred many times. This chain connects TRBV20-1 to TRBJ2-7, with 14 bases that match TRBD2. CDR3 size: 16 residues. Trimming took 1 base from V and 0 from J; bases not matched to a gene: 2. The V gene's germline CDR1 is DFQATT and CDR2 SNEGSKA (reference sequence). The CDR3 bases are TGCAGTGCTAGAGGGACTAGCGGGAGGAGCTCCTACGAGCAGTACTTC. Translating gives CSARGTSGRSSYEQYF.

In this sample, this clonotype turned up many times. The rearrangement uses TRBV6-1 and TRBJ2-4; the D is unclear. V was shortened by 10 bases and J by 0 bases, with 13 bases between the two germline ends. The CDR3 is made up of 14 amino acids. Per germline, CDR1 MNHNS and CDR2 SASEGT. CDR3 nucleotide sequence: TGTGCCACCCAACGGAGCCTAGCCAAAAACATTCAGTACTTC. This translates into CATQRSLAKNIQYF.

This clonotype was counted ten times or more. The chain uses TRBV20-1 and TRBJ2-3, with 9 positions matching TRBD2. This CDR3 comprises 13 residues. J was trimmed by 10 bases and V by 6 bases; bases with no gene match: 11. Germline values: CDR1 DFQATT, CDR2 SNEGSKA (reference sequence). DNA for the CDR3: TGCAGTGCCCAGGGTAGCGGGAGTACCGCGCAGTATTTT. Amino acid sequence: CSAQGSGSTAQYF.

This clonotype appeared many times. V gene TRBV29-1 combines with J gene TRBJ1-2; the D gene is possibly TRBD1 (6 bases). CDR1 and CDR2 from the germline V gene are SQVTM and ANQGSEA. The CDR3 covers 14 residues. V lost 4 bases and J lost 8, with 20 bases in between. The DNA for the CDR3 is TGCAGCGTTGCTCTCCTGGCCAGGGGACGAGGCTACACCTTC. Translating it yields CSVALLARGRGYTF.

This clonotype appeared many times. The rearrangement uses TRBV10-3 and TRBJ1-5, with D possibly being TRBD1 (6 bases). The CDR3 extends over 14 amino acids. The V and J ends lost 8 bases and 0 bases respectively, with 11 bases between them. Germline CDR1 ENHRY, CDR2 SYGVKD. Written as DNA, the CDR3 is TGTGCCATCTCCAGGGGAGATAGCAATCAGCCCCAGCATTTT. It encodes CAISRGDSNQPQHF.

As to this clonotype: Relative to the germline gene, one junction end is altered; a read error may explain this. The chain uses TRBV3-1 and TRBJ2-3; 10 nucleotides align to TRBD2. Germline V lookup: CDR1 LGHDT, CDR2 YNNKEL (reference sequence). The CDR3 loop spans 18 amino acids. This CDR3 is CTSSDLGSGGAVTDTQYF. Here the CDR3 DNA reads TGTACCAGCAGCGACCTGGGGAGCGGGGGGGCCGTGACAGATACGCAGTATTTT.

This clonotype has a count of ten or more. The rearrangement uses TRBV5-1 and TRBJ1-2; no reliable D call. CDR1 and CDR2 from the germline V gene are SGHRS and YFSETQ. V lost 4 bases and J 3 bases, leaving 13 bases between the germline ends. The length of the CDR3 is 14 residues. CDR3 coding DNA: TGCGCCAGCAGCGCAGGACCGGAAGACTATGGCTACACCTTC. Protein sequence: CASSAGPEDYGYTF.

This clonotype was observed a handful of times. V usage is TRBV29-1 and J usage is TRBJ2-1; D is ambiguous. Germline V CDR1 and CDR2: SQVTM, ANQGSEA. Trimming stripped 4 bases from V and 5 bases from J, with 3 bases between. CDR3 length equals 10 residues. Here the CDR3 reads CSVGDNEQFF. In nucleotides, the CDR3 is TGCAGCGTTGGAGACAATGAGCAGTTCTTC.

The chain links TRBV11-1 to TRBJ1-1; TRBD1 agrees at 8 bases. Germline assignment: CDR1 SGHAT and CDR2 FQDESV (reference sequence). The CDR3 totals 14 residues. J gave up 7 bases and V 0 bases, and 4 bases lay outside the gene matches. The CDR3 DNA sequence: TGTGCCAGCAGCTTAGCCAGGGGGCAGGGTGAAGCTTTCTTT. Amino acids: CASSLARGQGEAFF.

The chain combines TRBV2 with TRBJ2-5, with 9 bases identical to TRBD1. V lost 9 bases to trimming and J lost 1 base; unmatched junction nucleotides: 3. This CDR3 is 13 amino acids long. Germline assignment: CDR1 SNHLY and CDR2 FYNNEI. As DNA, the CDR3 is TGTGCCAGTGGGACAGGGTTCCAAGAGACCCAGTACTTC. It translates to CASGTGFQETQYF.

This clonotype has only a few counts. The rearrangement uses TRBV5-4 and TRBJ1-6; D may be TRBD1 (6 bases). This CDR3 contains 14 residues. Trimming removed 1 base at V and 5 bases at J, with 7 bases between. CDR1 and CDR2 from the germline V gene are SGHNT and YYREEE (reference sequence). The CDR3 here is CASSLPGDNSPLHF. DNA for the CDR3: TGTGCCAGCAGCTTGCCAGGGGATAATTCACCCCTCCACTTT.

This clonotype showed up many times. The gene calls are TRBV12-3 or TRBV12-4 and TRBJ2-1; D may be TRBD1 (6 bases). V was trimmed by 3 bases and J by 5 bases, leaving 14 bases between them. The CDR3 sequence is 15 residues long. CDR3 sequence: CASSFLSGANNEQFF. CDR3 in DNA: TGTGCCAGCAGTTTTTTGTCAGGGGCTAACAATGAGCAGTTCTTC.

The CDR3 sequence: CASSLGGDRGYQPQHF. In DNA form, the CDR3 reads TGTGCCAGCAGCTTGGGTGGGGACAGGGGATATCAGCCCCAGCATTTT. The chain is built from TRBV7-2 and TRBJ1-5, with 10 bases aligning to TRBD1. The V and J ends lost 3 bases and 5 bases, in that order; junction bases with no gene match: 7. This CDR3 is built from 16 residues. Germline assignment: CDR1 SGHTA and CDR2 FQGNSA.